This passage covers 30 T cell receptor beta chains from one sample sequenced in a study of immune characterization of retroperitoneal liposarcoma. TCRdb passed the PCR reads through MiXCR, listing each CDR3 protein once. The sample yields approximately 9,000 distinct CDR3 sequences, around a quarter seen once. Sequencing was performed on tumor tissue. The receptor set was obtained from a male donor with retroperitoneal liposarcoma.

CDR3 region: CASSYSSGGAYEQFF. In DNA, the CDR3 is TGTGCCAGCAGTTACTCTAGCGGGGGGGCCTACGAGCAGTTCTTC. The chain is built from TRBV6-6 and TRBJ2-1, with TRBD2 matching 11 bases. The CDR3 runs to 15 residues. The V segment lost 0 bases and the J segment 10 bases; nucleotides outside the gene matches: 5. Germline CDR1 and CDR2: MNHNY and SVGAGI (reference sequence).

The chain employs TRBV6-6 and TRBJ2-7; 7 nucleotides align to TRBD2. The CDR3 contains 19 residues. Germline V lookup: CDR1 MNHNY, CDR2 SVGAGI (reference sequence). Losses at the gene ends were 0 bases for V and 2 bases for J; bases not matched to a gene: 16. CDR3 protein: CASSYSRTPGLTAPYEQYF. Here the CDR3 DNA reads TGTGCCAGCAGTTACTCTCGGACCCCGGGACTAACGGCGCCCTACGAGCAGTACTTC.

By share, this clonotype counts as medium-sized. This sequence joins TRBV6-1 and TRBJ2-7; 7 bases map to TRBD1. Looked up from germline, CDR1 is MNHNS and CDR2 is SASEGT. The CDR3 contains 14 residues. Trimming took 9 bases from V and 3 from J; bases not matched to a gene: 11. CDR3 nucleotide sequence: TGTGCCAGGGATCGGACAGGCTTCTACTACGAGCAGTACTTC. As protein: CARDRTGFYYEQYF.

This clonotype was seen many times. CDR3 loop: CASSFQGSETQYF. The CDR3 DNA sequence: TGTGCCAGCAGCTTTCAGGGAAGTGAGACCCAGTACTTC. The rearrangement joins TRBV7-3 to TRBJ2-5, with D perhaps TRBD1 (5 bases). CDR3 length: 13 amino acids. Germline V gives CDR1 SGHTA, CDR2 FQGTGA. V was cut by 3 bases and J by 5 bases, with 10 bases left in between.

This clonotype was observed at least ten times. CDR3 region: CASSQGVFEQYF. The CDR3 DNA sequence: TGTGCCAGCAGCCAAGGGGTTTTCGAGCAGTACTTC. The V gene is TRBV11-1, the J gene TRBJ2-7; possibly TRBD1 for D (5 bases). Trimming stripped 5 bases from V and 6 bases from J, with 11 bases between. The CDR3 spans 12 residues. The germline CDR1 and CDR2 sequences are SGHAT and FQDESV (reference sequence).

The sample holds many counts of this clonotype. This rearrangement joins TRBV6-5 to TRBJ2-1, with unresolved D. Per germline, CDR1 MNHEY and CDR2 SVGAGI. V lost 0 bases and J 13 bases, leaving 16 bases between the germline ends. The CDR3 has 14 residues. The CDR3 region has the DNA TGTGCCAGCAGTTACTCGGCCACTCGGCGGACCCAGTTCTTC. Protein product: CASSYSATRRTQFF.

J is TRBJ2-4 and V is TRBV14, with D perhaps matching TRBD2 (5 bases). The J call may not be correct, given that the DNA end is closer to TRBJ2-7. This CDR3 is 12 amino acids long. Germline CDR1 and CDR2: SGHDN and FVKESK. The CDR3 protein is CASSHEGHEQYF. The CDR3 nucleotides are TGTGCCAGCAGCCATGAGGGCCACGAGCAGTACTTC.

This clonotype has a handful of counts. The chain combines TRBV6-1 with TRBJ2-5; D gene ambiguous. V was clipped by 5 bases and J by 1 base, with 8 bases between them. This CDR3 contains 13 residues. Per germline, CDR1 MNHNS and CDR2 SASEGT. This chain's CDR3 is CASSYRVQETQYF. CDR3 DNA: TGTGCCAGCAGTTACCGGGTCCAAGAGACCCAGTACTTC.

This chain joins TRBV11-2 and TRBJ1-2, with 11 bases that match TRBD1. The length of the CDR3 is 15 residues. Germline lookup yields CDR1 SGHAT and CDR2 FQNNGV. V trimming: 5 bases; J trimming: 4 bases; junction bases outside the gene matches: 6. In DNA form, the CDR3 reads TGTGCCAGCAGCCGGACAGGGGGCGGTTTCTATGGCTACACCTTC. Protein: CASSRTGGGFYGYTF.

By its share, this clonotype is medium-sized. The CDR3 spells CASSPSRQGGVETQYF. CDR3 in DNA: TGTGCCAGCAGCCCCTCTAGACAGGGGGGTGTGGAGACCCAGTACTTC. This chain connects TRBV7-8 to TRBJ2-5, with 9 nucleotides matching TRBD1. The V segment lost 5 bases and the J segment 5 bases; nucleotides outside the gene matches: 12. The germline CDR1 and CDR2 sequences are SGHVS and FQNEAQ. The CDR3 length is 16 residues.

As concerns this clonotype: A much more abundant neighbour one base away suggests this may be a read error. For the CDR3, the DNA is TGTGCCAGCAGTTCTCTCTACAATGAGCAGTACTTC. This translates into CASSSLYNEQYF. The chain uses TRBV6-6 and TRBJ2-5; D gene uncertain. The germline gives CDR1 MNHNY, CDR2 SVGAGI (reference sequence). Trimming stripped 4 bases from V and 11 bases from J, with 14 bases between. This CDR3 comprises 12 residues.

This clonotype was seen a handful of times. Here the CDR3 DNA reads TGTGCCAGCAGTTACTCGACCCCGGGCTATACTGAAGCTTTCTTT. Residues: CASSYSTPGYTEAFF. The V gene is TRBV6-6, the J gene TRBJ1-1; D unclear. Trimming took off 0 bases at V and 5 bases at J, with 13 bases between the two ends. The V gene's germline CDR1 is MNHNY and CDR2 SVGAGI (reference sequence). CDR3 length: 15 amino acids.

In its sample, this clonotype was seen many times. The CDR3 sequence: CASVSGDSTGELFF. The DNA for the CDR3 is TGTGCCAGCGTCTCGGGAGATAGCACCGGGGAGCTGTTTTTT. The V gene is TRBV6-1, the J gene TRBJ2-2, with D perhaps TRBD2 (6 bases). The CDR3 is made up of 14 amino acids. From germline, CDR1 is MNHNS and CDR2 SASEGT. Between the trimmed V and J ends, which lost 8 bases and 4 bases, there was a span of 14 bases.

This clonotype was recorded many times. The J gene is TRBJ2-3, the V gene TRBV27; 7 bases line up with TRBD1. Germline-derived CDR1 and CDR2 are MNHEY and SMNVEV (reference sequence). The CDR3 runs 16 residues. The ends lost 1 base at V and 2 bases at J; junction bases unmatched: 6. The CDR3 sequence: CASSLYKTGITDTQYF. The CDR3 nucleotides read TGTGCCAGCAGTTTATATAAGACAGGGATCACAGATACGCAGTATTTT.

This chain connects TRBV11-1 to TRBJ2-4; D might be TRBD1 or TRBD2, each matching 5 bases. The end of the DNA fits TRBJ2-7 better, so the J call may be wrong. Per the germline V gene, CDR1 is SGHAT and CDR2 is FQDESV (reference sequence). This CDR3 spans 15 amino acids. The DNA of the CDR3 is TGTGCCAGCAGCTTAGTTCGGGGCGACTCCTACGAGCAGTACTTC. Amino acid sequence: CASSLVRGDSYEQYF.

V and J are TRBV6-5 and TRBJ2-1; the D gene is possibly TRBD2 (6 bases). The length of the CDR3 is 15 residues. From germline, CDR1 is MNHEY and CDR2 SVGAGI. Trimming removed 0 bases from V and 13 bases from J, with 19 bases in between. CDR3 in amino acids: CASSYSGREEETQFF. Here the CDR3 DNA reads TGTGCCAGCAGTTACTCGGGCAGGGAGGAGGAGACCCAGTTCTTC.

This chain joins TRBV6-6 and TRBJ1-2; no definite D call. V was clipped by 2 bases and J by 4 bases, with 11 bases between them. The CDR3 covers 14 residues. CDR1 MNHNY and CDR2 SVGAGI come from the germline V gene (reference sequence). The CDR3 is CASSYGRQFYGYTF. As DNA, the CDR3 is TGTGCCAGCAGTTACGGCAGACAATTCTATGGCTACACCTTC.

The V and J genes are TRBV23-1 and TRBJ2-1, with 7 bases that match TRBD2. The DNA end favors TRBJ2-7, so the J call may be wrong. TRBV23-1 is labeled an ORF, and its function is uncertain. This CDR3 is 13 amino acids long. The CDR3 DNA reads TGCGCCAGCAGTAGCAACGGGGGGTACGAGCAGTACTTC. It is translated as CASSSNGGYEQYF.

This clonotype is classed as large. The V gene is TRBV6-6, the J gene TRBJ2-5; no reliable D call. Germline values: CDR1 MNHNY, CDR2 SVGAGI (reference sequence). The CDR3 spans 14 residues. V lost 2 bases to trimming and J lost 2 bases, with 9 bases between them. The CDR3 spells CASSYGLGQETQYF. CDR3 bases: TGTGCCAGCAGTTACGGCCTAGGACAAGAGACCCAGTACTTC.

This chain joins TRBV23-1 and TRBJ2-5, with D tentatively TRBD2 (7 bases). The DNA end favors TRBJ2-7, so the J call may be wrong. TRBV23-1 is assigned to the ORF class and has an uncertain function. The CDR3 is 17 amino acids. CDR3 DNA: TGCGCCAGCAGTCCTCCAAGGGGGGGAGTCGAATCCTACGAGCAGTACTTC. It encodes CASSPPRGGVESYEQYF.

This clonotype showed up many times. V and J are TRBV7-2 and TRBJ2-3; D might be TRBD2 (7 bases). The V gene lost 1 base and the J gene lost 3 bases, with 14 bases spanning the gap. The CDR3 consists of 16 residues. Per the germline V gene, CDR1 is SGHTA and CDR2 is FQGNSA. The chain's CDR3 is CASSLDTGRGTDTQYF. CDR3 bases: TGTGCCAGCAGCTTAGACACGGGGAGGGGGACAGATACGCAGTATTTT.

The chain carries TRBV11-2 and TRBJ2-3; TRBD1 matches 10 bases. This CDR3 has 15 amino acids. Germline CDR1 is SGHAT and CDR2 is FQNNGV. J lost 6 bases, V lost 5 bases, and 8 bases had no gene match. The CDR3 DNA is TGTGCCAGCAGCCTAGGGGACAGGGGAGGGGATACGCAGTATTTT. It yields the protein CASSLGDRGGDTQYF.

This chain uses TRBV12-3 or TRBV12-4 with TRBJ2-1; 10 bases align to TRBD1. Trimming took 11 bases from V and 0 from J; bases not matched to a gene: 10. The CDR3 spans 16 residues. This CDR3 reads CAAGDRGYSSYNEQFF. The CDR3 coding sequence is TGTGCCGCCGGGGACAGGGGATACAGCTCCTACAATGAGCAGTTCTTC.

This clonotype is medium-sized (0.01 to 0.1%). The CDR3 DNA reads as TGTGCCAGCCTCGGCCCAGATACGCAGTATTTT. Its protein product is CASLGPDTQYF. The genes are TRBV12-3 or TRBV12-4 and TRBJ2-3, with no clear D. This CDR3 is 11 amino acids long. Trimming left V 8 bases short and J 4 bases short, with 7 bases between.

This clonotype showed up just a few times. The rearrangement uses TRBV25-1 and TRBJ2-5; 15 positions match TRBD2. V lost 4 bases and J lost 1; bases outside the gene matches: 4. Germline CDR1 MGHDK, CDR2 SYGVNS. The CDR3 extends over 17 amino acids. This CDR3 reads CASSAGTSGRTQETQYF. Written as DNA, the CDR3 is TGTGCCAGCAGTGCTGGGACTAGCGGGAGGACCCAAGAGACCCAGTACTTC.

This clonotype qualifies as medium-sized. The rearrangement joins TRBV7-2 to TRBJ2-1, with 7 nucleotides matching TRBD2. The CDR3 sequence is 16 residues long. CDR1 is SGHTA and CDR2 is FQGNSA in the germline V gene. Losses at the gene ends were 5 bases for V and 5 bases for J; bases not matched to a gene: 12. CDR3 sequence reads: CASSTRAGAVHNEQFF. CDR3 nucleotides: TGTGCCAGCAGCACGAGGGCGGGAGCGGTACACAATGAGCAGTTCTTC. The complete variable domain, with remaining parts taken from reference TRBV7-2 and TRBJ2-1, reads GAGVSQSPSNKVTEKGKDVELRCDPISGHTALYWYRQSLGQGLEFLIYFQGNSAPDKSGLPSDRFSAERTGGSVSTLTIQRTQQEDSAVYLCASSTRAGAVHNEQFFGPGTRLTVL.

The chain links TRBV12-3 or TRBV12-4 to TRBJ2-1; no firm D call. V lost 8 bases to trimming and J lost 13 bases, with 27 bases between them. CDR3 length equals 15 residues. In DNA, the CDR3 is TGTGCCAGCGCGCCCATCACTTCCCTTGAGGAGACCCAGTTCTTC. Amino acid sequence: CASAPITSLEETQFF.

The CDR3 DNA sequence: TGTGCCAGCAGTCCGGGACTAGGAGGGGAGACCCAGTACTTC. It encodes CASSPGLGGETQYF. This rearrangement joins TRBV27 to TRBJ2-1, with TRBD2 identical over 8 bases. Judging by the DNA end, TRBJ2-5 fits better; the J call may be wrong. The CDR3 is 14 amino acids. Germline V gene sequence: CDR1 MNHEY, CDR2 SMNVEV (reference sequence).

There are a few counts of this clonotype. The chain's CDR3 is CASSFQGGYYEQFF. The CDR3, as DNA: TGTGCCAGCAGTTTCCAGGGGGGTTACTACGAGCAGTTCTTC. V gene TRBV12-3 or TRBV12-4 combines with J gene TRBJ2-1, with D tentatively TRBD1 (7 bases). The length of the CDR3 is 14 residues. Trimming took off 3 bases at V and 10 bases at J, with 16 bases between the two ends.

This clonotype turned up a few times. The chain combines TRBV10-1 with TRBJ2-2, with D possibly matching TRBD2 (5 bases). The CDR3 covers 16 residues. Trimming took 3 bases from V and 0 from J, leaving 11 bases between them. The germline V gene encodes CDR1 WNHNN and CDR2 SYGVQD (reference sequence). For the CDR3, the DNA is TGCGCCAGCAGTGAATTTAGAGGGACGAACACCGGGGAGCTGTTTTTT. Encoded protein: CASSEFRGTNTGELFF.